Presented here are 29 T cell receptor beta chains from one specimen sequenced in a study of T cell repertoires in cytomegalovirus infection. TCRdb re-called the reads through MiXCR, storing one row per CDR3 protein. This sample has roughly 500,000 distinct CDR3 sequences; roughly 46% occur once, and the top ten carry roughly two fifths. Their antigen targets remain unknown. This specimen was cultured PBMCs, taken from culture after CMV antigen stimulation. The receptors shown here come from a human donor in good health (CMV status not recorded). Some clones in this sample may be carry-over from other donors' samples.

Here the CDR3 reads CASSVGGPEQFF. The CDR3 DNA is TGTGCCAGCAGCGTAGGGGGTCCTGAGCAGTTCTTC. The rearrangement uses TRBV7-6 and TRBJ2-1; TRBD1 is a possible D gene (6 bases). Trimming left V 5 bases short and J 9 bases short, with 11 bases between. In germline, CDR1 is SGHVS, CDR2 FNYEAQ. The CDR3 is 12 residues long. Full variable domain (outside the CDR3, taken from reference TRBV7-6 and TRBJ2-1): GAGVSQSPRYKVTKRGQDVALRCDPISGHVSLYWYRQALGQGPEFLTYFNYEAQQDKSGLPNDRFSAERPEGSISTLTIQRTEQRDSAMYRCASSVGGPEQFFGPGTRLTVL.

J is TRBJ2-7 and V is TRBV20-1, with D perhaps TRBD2 (6 bases). Germline assignment: CDR1 DFQATT and CDR2 SNEGSKA (reference sequence). The V end was cut by 6 bases, the J end by 4 bases, with 16 bases between. This CDR3 has 13 residues. The CDR3 sequence: CSAGAGPRYEQYF. The DNA of the CDR3 is TGCAGTGCCGGAGCGGGCCCCAGGTACGAGCAGTACTTC.

The chain recombines TRBV12-3 or TRBV12-4 with TRBJ2-7, with TRBD1 matching over 10 bases. V shed 5 bases, J shed 4 bases, and the junction held 8 bases outside the gene matches. This CDR3 comprises 15 residues. CDR3 bases: TGTGCCAGCAGTAAAGACAGGGGGCAGTTTTACGAGCAGTACTTC. Translation: CASSKDRGQFYEQYF.

This sequence joins TRBV18 and TRBJ2-1; TRBD2 matches at 8 bases. The CDR3 length is 14 residues. Germline values: CDR1 KGHSH, CDR2 LQKENI. V lost 3 bases, J lost 8 bases, and 6 bases stayed unmatched. This CDR3 reads CASSPRTSSYEQFF. CDR3 coding DNA: TGTGCCAGCTCACCGCGGACTAGCTCGTATGAGCAGTTCTTC. The variable domain in full, with the rest retrieved from reference TRBV18 and TRBJ2-1, is NAGVMQNPRHLVRRRGQEARLRCSPMKGHSHVYWYRQLPEEGLKFMVYLQKENIIDESGMPKERFSAEFPKEGPSILRIQQVVRGDSAAYFCASSPRTSSYEQFFGPGTRLTVL.

There are many counts of this clonotype. This chain's CDR3 is CASSLAGYTDTQYF. Here the CDR3 DNA reads TGTGCCAGCAGCCTGGCGGGCTACACAGATACGCAGTATTTT. This chain connects TRBV7-2 to TRBJ2-3; a weak D match, TRBD2 (5 bases). The V gene's germline CDR1 is SGHTA and CDR2 FQGNSA. The V end was cut by 5 bases, the J end by 2 bases, with 11 bases between. The CDR3 is 14 residues long.

The gene calls are TRBV4-2 and TRBJ2-1, with TRBD2 identical over 10 bases. In germline, CDR1 is LGHNA, CDR2 YNFKEQ. Trimming removed 2 bases from V and 7 bases from J; junction bases left unmatched: 14. The CDR3 runs 18 residues. The CDR3 nucleotides read TGTGCCAGCAGCCAATCTGGGGGGGTAGCGGGGGGCCGAAATGAGCAGTTCTTC. Amino acids: CASSQSGGVAGGRNEQFF.

The chain joins TRBV5-1 to TRBJ2-7, with TRBD1 matching over 9 bases. The V gene's germline CDR1 is SGHRS and CDR2 YFSETQ. This CDR3 region has 16 residues. Trimming took 4 bases from V and 5 from J; bases not matched to a gene: 13. For the CDR3, the DNA is TGCGCCAGCAGCCAGGGACAGGGATGGGGCGTCCACGAGCAGTACTTC. Translation: CASSQGQGWGVHEQYF. Full variable domain (remainder filled in from reference TRBV5-1 and TRBJ2-7): KAGVTQTPRYLIKTRGQQVTLSCSPISGHRSVSWYQQTPGQGLQFLFEYFSETQRNKGNFPGRFSGRQFSNSRSEMNVSTLELGDSALYLCASSQGQGWGVHEQYFGPGTRLTVT.

This sequence joins TRBV7-9 and TRBJ2-4, with 7 bases aligning to TRBD1. The CDR3 sequence is 14 residues long. J gave up 5 bases and V 2 bases, and 3 bases lay outside the gene matches. Germline CDR1 SEHNR, CDR2 FQNEAQ (reference sequence). In nucleotides, the CDR3 is TGTGCCAGCAGCTTATCCGGACAGGAAAACATTCAGTACTTC. Its translation is CASSLSGQENIQYF.

This chain links TRBV6-2 or TRBV6-3 with TRBJ2-7, with D unresolved. The length of the CDR3 is 16 residues. Germline CDR1 reads MNHEY; CDR2 reads SVGEGT. V was trimmed by 4 bases and J by 4 bases, leaving 20 bases between them. As DNA, the CDR3 is TGTGCCAGCAGTTCCTACTCGAGACCAACCAATTACGAGCAGTACTTC. Translation gives CASSSYSRPTNYEQYF.

The J gene is TRBJ2-2, the V gene TRBV12-3 or TRBV12-4; TRBD2 aligns across 8 bases. V was clipped by 8 bases and J by 2 bases; unmatched bases: 4. The CDR3 totals 14 residues. The CDR3 DNA follows: TGTGCCAGCTTGCTAGCGGGTAACACCGGGGAGCTGTTTTTT. It specifies CASLLAGNTGELFF.

CDR3 region: CSAITGTGENQPQHF. As DNA, the CDR3 is TGCAGTGCTATTACCGGGACAGGGGAGAATCAGCCCCAGCATTTT. The gene calls are TRBV20-1 and TRBJ1-5; 10 nucleotides align to TRBD1. The CDR3 sequence is 15 residues long. Germline CDR1 DFQATT, CDR2 SNEGSKA (reference sequence). The junction had 7 bases not matched to a gene; V was cut back by 4 bases and J by 4 bases.

This chain uses TRBV6-1 with TRBJ2-7, with D hard to call. CDR3 size: 12 residues. CDR1 is MNHNS and CDR2 is SASEGT in the germline V gene. The V end lost 3 bases, the J end lost 4 bases, and 7 bases lay between the germline ends. CDR3 residues: CASSDPPYEQYF. CDR3 coding DNA: TGTGCCAGCAGTGACCCACCTTACGAGCAGTACTTC.

The V gene is TRBV6-6, the J gene TRBJ2-3; 10 bases align to TRBD1. Germline CDR1 reads MNHNY; CDR2 reads SVGAGI (reference sequence). The CDR3 has 15 amino acids. Trimming cost V 6 bases and J 5 bases; bases outside gene matches: 8. The CDR3 bases are TGTGCCAGCAGCAGACAGGGGGCGGCTGTAGATACGCAGTATTTT. It specifies CASSRQGAAVDTQYF.

CDR3 residues: CASSPAAFYTDTQYF. The CDR3 coding sequence is TGTGCCAGCAGCCCTGCGGCATTTTACACAGATACGCAGTATTTT. This chain uses TRBV7-9 with TRBJ2-3; D remains unclear. Germline CDR1 and CDR2: SEHNR and FQNEAQ (reference sequence). V shed 5 bases and J shed 2 bases, with 14 bases lying between them. This CDR3 has 15 residues.

The genes are TRBV7-8 and TRBJ2-3; maybe TRBD2 (6 bases). This CDR3 region has 16 residues. Looked up from germline, CDR1 is SGHVS and CDR2 is FQNEAQ. Deletions cut 5 bases from V and 5 bases from J, with 20 bases between. The CDR3 region is CASSPDQGGGRDTQYF. The CDR3 DNA reads as TGTGCCAGCAGCCCGGACCAGGGTGGGGGGAGAGATACGCAGTATTTT. Full variable domain (remainder filled in from reference TRBV7-8 and TRBJ2-3): GAGVSQSPRYKVAKRGQDVALRCDPISGHVSLFWYQQALGQGPEFLTYFQNEAQLDKSGLPSDRFFAERPEGSVSTLKIQRTQQEDSAVYLCASSPDQGGGRDTQYFGPGTRLTVL.

The V gene is TRBV19, the J gene TRBJ1-5; TRBD1 aligns across 8 bases. This CDR3 is 17 amino acids long. Germline V gives CDR1 LNHDA, CDR2 SQIVND (reference sequence). The ends lost 9 bases at V and 3 bases at J; junction bases unmatched: 16. CDR3 nucleotide sequence: TGTGCCAGCCTCGCCCCCAGACAGGGGATGGCCAATCAGCCCCAGCATTTT. Protein sequence: CASLAPRQGMANQPQHF. Combining the CDR3 with reference TRBV19 and TRBJ1-5 gives the whole variable domain DGGITQSPKYLFRKEGQNVTLSCEQNLNHDAMYWYRQDPGQGLRLIYYSQIVNDFQKGDIAEGYSVSREKKESFPLTVTSAQKNPTAFYLCASLAPRQGMANQPQHFGDGTRLSIL.

This chain links TRBV20-1 with TRBJ2-1; 14 bases are shared with TRBD2. The CDR3 consists of 16 residues. Trimming at V came to 5 bases and at J to 1 base, leaving 4 bases not matched to a gene. Looked up from germline, CDR1 is DFQATT and CDR2 is SNEGSKA (reference sequence). CDR3 loop: CSARGLAGVSYNEQFF. The CDR3 nucleotides read TGCAGTGCTCGGGGACTAGCGGGAGTGTCCTACAATGAGCAGTTCTTC.

V usage is TRBV28 and J usage is TRBJ2-2, with TRBD2 matching over 12 bases. The ends lost 5 bases at V and 3 bases at J; junction bases unmatched: 7. The CDR3 runs to 17 residues. From germline, CDR1 is MDHEN and CDR2 SYDVKM. CDR3 nucleotides: TGTGCCAGCAGTCCGTGGACTAGCGGGAAGGACACCGGGGAGCTGTTTTTT. As protein: CASSPWTSGKDTGELFF.

This clonotype was observed a few times. CDR3 in DNA: TGTGCCAGCAGCTTAAGATTAGCGGCATACAATGAGCAGTTCTTC. Its translation is CASSLRLAAYNEQFF. V and J are TRBV7-2 and TRBJ2-1; D may be TRBD2 (6 bases). This CDR3 region has 15 residues. The germline gives CDR1 SGHTA, CDR2 FQGNSA. V gave up 2 bases and J gave up 4 bases, with 12 bases separating them.

This sequence joins TRBV18 and TRBJ2-1, with no clear D. The germline V and J ends were trimmed by 2 bases and 6 bases, with 5 bases remaining between them. The CDR3 sequence is 12 residues long. CDR1 and CDR2 (germline): KGHSH, LQKENI. The CDR3 is CASSPGLNEQFF. As DNA, the CDR3 is TGTGCCAGCTCACCAGGGCTCAATGAGCAGTTCTTC.

The DNA for the CDR3 is TGTGCCAGCAGCTTAAGTGACCAGCGAGGGACCCAGTACTTC. This codes for CASSLSDQRGTQYF. The chain has TRBV7-9 and TRBJ2-5; D ambiguous. The CDR3 spans 14 residues. Germline V gives CDR1 SEHNR, CDR2 FQNEAQ (reference sequence). Trimming cost V 2 bases and J 7 bases, with 14 bases left between them.

The chain couples TRBV4-1 to TRBJ1-5, with D maybe TRBD1 (5 bases). Trimming shortened V by 4 bases and J by 0 bases, and 16 bases separated the two germline ends. Per the germline V gene, CDR1 is MGHRA and CDR2 is YSYEKL. The CDR3 totals 17 residues. The CDR3 bases are TGCGCCAGCAGCCCTTCCCCAGTCAGGGCTAGCAATCAGCCCCAGCATTTT. The encoded protein is CASSPSPVRASNQPQHF.

The chain carries TRBV7-8 and TRBJ2-1; possible D gene TRBD2, 5 bases. Between the trimmed V and J ends, which lost 6 bases and 4 bases, there was a span of 19 bases. CDR1 SGHVS and CDR2 FQNEAQ come from the germline V gene. The CDR3 consists of 16 residues. The CDR3 reads CASSRISSSTYNEQFF. The CDR3 DNA reads TGTGCCAGCAGTCGTATCTCGTCTAGCACGTACAATGAGCAGTTCTTC.

This chain uses TRBV20-1 with TRBJ2-3; either TRBD1 or TRBD2 may fit D (5 bases each). Germline CDR1 and CDR2: DFQATT and SNEGSKA (reference sequence). This CDR3 region has 14 residues. The ends were cut back, 1 base at V and 6 bases at J, with 14 bases in the middle. The CDR3 is CSARGGTPSDTQYF. As DNA, the CDR3 is TGCAGTGCTAGAGGAGGGACCCCGAGCGATACGCAGTATTTT.

This clonotype came up once. The CDR3 protein is CASSSESTGELFF. The CDR3 DNA follows: TGTGCCAGCAGTTCCGAGTCCACCGGGGAGCTGTTTTTT. The chain carries TRBV12-3 or TRBV12-4 and TRBJ2-2, with unresolved D. V lost 4 bases, J lost 4 bases, and 7 bases lay in between. The CDR3 totals 13 residues.

The CDR3 coding sequence is TGTGCCAGCAGTTCGAACGACAGGTTCCCCTACGAGCAGTACTTC. This codes for CASSSNDRFPYEQYF. The chain joins TRBV12-3 or TRBV12-4 to TRBJ2-7; D perhaps matches TRBD1 (6 bases). This CDR3 has 15 amino acids. With 4 bases removed from V and 2 bases from J, the gap between germline ends came to 15 bases.

The gene calls are TRBV7-2 and TRBJ2-5; 8 bases agree with TRBD2. CDR1 and CDR2 from the germline V gene are SGHTA and FQGNSA. V shed 4 bases, J shed 5 bases, and the junction held 6 bases outside the gene matches. The CDR3 consists of 14 residues. The DNA of the CDR3 is TGTGCCAGCAGCTCGGGGGGGCCTTGGGAGACCCAGTACTTC. Translation gives CASSSGGPWETQYF.

This clonotype was picked up a small number of times. The chain is built from TRBV19 and TRBJ2-3, with D perhaps assigned TRBD1 or TRBD2 (5 bases each). The CDR3 has 13 residues. V shed 6 bases and J shed 6 bases, with 13 bases lying between them. Germline V gene data show CDR1 as LNHDA and CDR2 as SQIVND (reference sequence). The chain's CDR3 is CASSPGRGDTQYF. The DNA for the CDR3 is TGTGCCAGTAGCCCGGGACGTGGGGATACGCAGTATTTT.

The sample holds a few counts of this clonotype. The V call is TRBV6-2 or TRBV6-3, the J call TRBJ2-2; no reliable D call. V was shortened by 2 bases and J by 4 bases, with 8 bases between the two germline ends. Germline lookup yields CDR1 MNHEY and CDR2 SVGEGT. The CDR3 extends over 14 amino acids. The CDR3 DNA follows: TGTGCCAGCAGTTACGTCTGGGTCACCGGGGAGCTGTTTTTT. This encodes CASSYVWVTGELFF.